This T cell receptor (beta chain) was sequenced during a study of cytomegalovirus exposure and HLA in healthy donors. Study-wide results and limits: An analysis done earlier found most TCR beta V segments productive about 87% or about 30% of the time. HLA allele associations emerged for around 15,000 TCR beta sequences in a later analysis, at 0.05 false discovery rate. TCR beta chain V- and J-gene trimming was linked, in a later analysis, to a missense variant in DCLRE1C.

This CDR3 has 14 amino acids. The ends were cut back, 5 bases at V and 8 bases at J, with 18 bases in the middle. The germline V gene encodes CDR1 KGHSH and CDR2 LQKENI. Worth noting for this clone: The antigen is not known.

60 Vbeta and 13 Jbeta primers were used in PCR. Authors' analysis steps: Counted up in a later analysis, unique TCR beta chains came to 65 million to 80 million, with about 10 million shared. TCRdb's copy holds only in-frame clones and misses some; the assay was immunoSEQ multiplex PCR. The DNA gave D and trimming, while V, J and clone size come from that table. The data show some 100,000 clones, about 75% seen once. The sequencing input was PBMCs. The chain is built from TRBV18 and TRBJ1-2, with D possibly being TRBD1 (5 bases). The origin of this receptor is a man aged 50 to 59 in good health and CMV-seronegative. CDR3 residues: CASSSQGESGGYTF. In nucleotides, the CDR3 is TGTGCCAGCTCAAGTCAGGGCGAGTCTGGCGGCTACACCTTC. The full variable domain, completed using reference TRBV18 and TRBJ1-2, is NAGVMQNPRHLVRRRGQEARLRCSPMKGHSHVYWYRQLPEEGLKFMVYLQKENIIDESGMPKERFSAEFPKEGPSILRIQQVVRGDSAAYFCASSSQGESGGYTFGSGTRLTVV.